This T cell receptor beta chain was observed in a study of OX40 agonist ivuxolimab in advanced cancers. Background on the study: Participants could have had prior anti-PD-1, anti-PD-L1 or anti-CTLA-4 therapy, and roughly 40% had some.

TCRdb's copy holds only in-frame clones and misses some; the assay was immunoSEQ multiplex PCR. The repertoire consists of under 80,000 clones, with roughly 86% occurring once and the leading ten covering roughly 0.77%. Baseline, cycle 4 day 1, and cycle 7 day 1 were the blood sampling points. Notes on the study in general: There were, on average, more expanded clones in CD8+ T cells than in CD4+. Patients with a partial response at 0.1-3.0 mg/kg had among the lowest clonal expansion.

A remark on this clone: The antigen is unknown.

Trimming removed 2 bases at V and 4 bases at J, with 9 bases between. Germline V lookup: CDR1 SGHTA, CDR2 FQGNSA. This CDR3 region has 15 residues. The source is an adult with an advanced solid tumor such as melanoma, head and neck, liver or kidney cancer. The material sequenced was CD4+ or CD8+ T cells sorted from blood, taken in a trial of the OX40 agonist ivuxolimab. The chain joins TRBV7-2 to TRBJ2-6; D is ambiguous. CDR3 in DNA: TGTGCCAGCAGCTTACTGGGTTCCGGGGCCAACGTCCTGACTTTC. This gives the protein CASSLLGSGANVLTF.